These 25 T cell receptor beta chains were sequenced from one sample in a study of T cell repertoires in cytomegalovirus infection (dated by TCRdb to between 2019 and 2020). The sample's treatment or condition, from its label and the paper: in vitro stimulation with specific CMV peptide epitopes to enrich CMV-specific T cells. Sequencing relied on an Illumina HiSeq 1500. The raw public data were reprocessed by TCRdb itself: fastp quality trimming at Q25, MiXCR clonotype calling, in-frame beta chains only. Every distinct CDR3 protein forms one entry, paired with its most common genes and DNA. This sample holds some 940,000 distinct CDR3 sequences; 30% to 40% were observed only once. Together, the top ten hold 11% to 15% of the sample. Their recognized antigens are unknown. The material sequenced was cultured CD8+ T cells from PBMCs, taken from culture after CMV antigen stimulation. These receptors all come from a human donor in good health (CMV status not recorded). Some clones in this sample may be carry-over from other donors' samples.

This clonotype was seen a few times. The J gene is TRBJ1-2, the V gene TRBV7-9; no clear D gene. The germline V gene encodes CDR1 SEHNR and CDR2 FQNEAQ (reference sequence). The CDR3 is 13 amino acids. V lost 5 bases to trimming and J lost 8 bases, with 15 bases between them. The CDR3 loop is CASSHPGSLGYTF. The CDR3, as DNA: TGTGCCAGCAGCCACCCGGGTAGCTTGGGCTACACCTTC.

This clonotype was seen a few times. This chain links TRBV29-1 with TRBJ1-3; 7 nucleotides line up with TRBD1. The germline gives CDR1 SQVTM, CDR2 ANQGSEA. The CDR3 is made up of 19 amino acids. V shed 7 bases and J 0 bases; nucleotides not matched to a gene: 21. The CDR3 bases are TGCAGCGCCGGTGGGGTACAGGGGACGACGGTTGGCTCTGGAAACACCATATATTTT. Protein product: CSAGGVQGTTVGSGNTIYF.

In its sample, this clonotype was seen a few times. The J gene is TRBJ1-5, the V gene TRBV2; D is unresolved. This CDR3 region has 13 residues. V lost 7 bases and J lost 6, with 13 bases in between. Germline assignment: CDR1 SNHLY and CDR2 FYNNEI. CDR3 protein: CASKPPASQPQHF. CDR3 bases: TGTGCCAGCAAGCCTCCGGCCAGTCAGCCCCAGCATTTT.

The chain joins TRBV23-1 to TRBJ2-7; TRBD1 matches at 12 bases. TRBV23-1 belongs to the ORF category, with a function that is uncertain. CDR3 length equals 15 residues. V lost 8 bases to trimming and J lost 5 bases; unmatched junction nucleotides: 10. CDR3 amino acids: CASFRRDRGPHEQYV. In DNA, the CDR3 is TGCGCCAGCTTTCGCCGGGACAGGGGGCCCCACGAGCAGTACGTC.

V and J are TRBV7-2 and TRBJ2-1, with TRBD2 matching 12 bases. From germline, CDR1 is SGHTA and CDR2 FQGNSA. This CDR3 contains 19 residues. With 1 base clipped from V and 7 bases from J, the junction kept 14 bases outside the gene matches. This chain's CDR3 is CASSLGPGTSGFPGNEQFF. In DNA, the CDR3 is TGTGCCAGCAGCTTAGGGCCCGGGACTAGCGGGTTCCCAGGGAATGAGCAGTTCTTC.

This clonotype was observed a few times. The rearrangement uses TRBV20-1 and TRBJ2-5; no clear D gene. Germline lookup yields CDR1 DFQATT and CDR2 SNEGSKA (reference sequence). V was pared by 0 bases and J by 5 bases, with 13 bases between. The CDR3 has 14 residues. The CDR3 sequence is CSARDLEAKETQYF. Here the CDR3 DNA reads TGCAGTGCTAGAGATTTAGAAGCGAAGGAGACCCAGTACTTC.

The sample holds a few counts of this clonotype. The chain carries TRBV6-2 or TRBV6-3 and TRBJ2-1, with 10 bases that match TRBD2. Germline trimming cut 5 bases from V and 3 bases from J; bases unmatched to any gene: 7. Germline V gives CDR1 MNHEY, CDR2 SVGEGT. The CDR3 runs to 16 residues. CDR3 nucleotide sequence: TGTGCCAGCAGTCCAAGCGGGGGGGCCAACTACAATGAGCAGTTCTTC. This sequence encodes CASSPSGGANYNEQFF.

This clonotype has only a few counts. The chain carries TRBV6-1 and TRBJ2-7, with D possibly being TRBD1 (6 bases). V lost 4 bases to trimming and J lost 5 bases, with 9 bases between them. This CDR3 region has 12 residues. From germline, CDR1 is MNHNS and CDR2 SASEGT. Here the CDR3 DNA reads TGTGCCAGCAGTGGGGGACATGACGAGCAGTACGTC. Translation gives CASSGGHDEQYV.

This chain joins TRBV4-1 and TRBJ2-5; 12 nucleotides align to TRBD2. Trimming cost V 3 bases and J 5 bases; bases outside gene matches: 7. The CDR3 length is 16 residues. The V gene's germline CDR1 is MGHRA and CDR2 YSYEKL. The CDR3 loop is CASSQLAGGPGETQYF. CDR3 nucleotides: TGCGCCAGCAGCCAGCTAGCGGGGGGGCCAGGGGAGACCCAGTACTTC.

Only a few counts were recorded for this clonotype. CDR3 in DNA: TGTGCCAGCAGCCAAGTAGTTGGACTAGCTTTTGGTACGCAGTATTTT. Residues: CASSQVVGLAFGTQYF. The chain joins TRBV4-2 to TRBJ2-3, with 8 bases that match TRBD2. V shed 1 base and J 8 bases; nucleotides not matched to a gene: 11. CDR1 is LGHNA, CDR2 YNFKEQ, per germline. The CDR3 is 16 amino acids.

Only a few counts were recorded for this clonotype. The J gene is TRBJ2-1, the V gene TRBV20-1, with 9 bases identical to TRBD2. In germline, CDR1 is DFQATT, CDR2 SNEGSKA (reference sequence). This CDR3 has 14 residues. The ends lost 6 bases at V and 4 bases at J; junction bases unmatched: 7. In DNA form, the CDR3 reads TGCAGTGCCCCGGTCCTAGCGGGGTACAATGAGCAGTTCTTC. As protein: CSAPVLAGYNEQFF.

Here the CDR3 reads CASPRDNEQFF. The CDR3 DNA follows: TGTGCCAGCCCCAGGGATAATGAGCAGTTCTTC. V is TRBV7-9 and J is TRBJ2-1; a weak D match, TRBD1 (5 bases). Germline V gene lookup returns CDR1 SEHNR and CDR2 FQNEAQ (reference sequence). CDR3 size: 11 residues. Trimming shortened V by 8 bases and J by 7 bases, and 9 bases separated the two germline ends.

This clonotype was observed many times. V and J are TRBV7-6 and TRBJ1-1; 7 bases agree with TRBD1. With V trimmed by 1 base and J by 3 bases, 8 bases remained unmatched. The CDR3 has 16 amino acids. The germline V gene has CDR1 SGHVS and CDR2 FNYEAQ. CDR3 nucleotide sequence: TGTGCCAGCAGCTTAGGGGTACCTACAGGGGACACTGAAGCTTTCTTT. It encodes CASSLGVPTGDTEAFF.

The rearrangement joins TRBV28 to TRBJ2-7; D unresolved. This CDR3 has 13 residues. CDR1 is MDHEN, CDR2 SYDVKM, per germline. Trimming left V 2 bases short and J 3 bases short, with 8 bases between. DNA for the CDR3: TGTGCCAGCAGTTTAATATGGGGCTACGAGCAGTACGTC. It yields the protein CASSLIWGYEQYV.

This chain links TRBV10-3 with TRBJ2-1; D might be TRBD2 (6 bases). CDR3 length: 14 residues. The V end lost 4 bases, the J end lost 2 bases, and 9 bases lay between the germline ends. CDR1 and CDR2 (germline): ENHRY, SYGVKD. The CDR3 DNA follows: TGTGCCATCAGTGTTCGGGGGACCTACAATGAGCAGTTCTTC. Amino acid sequence: CAISVRGTYNEQFF.

The rearrangement uses TRBV7-8 and TRBJ2-3; TRBD2 matches 8 bases. Trimming at V came to 4 bases and at J to 2 bases, leaving 11 bases not matched to a gene. The CDR3 extends over 17 amino acids. Germline V gene sequence: CDR1 SGHVS, CDR2 FQNEAQ. The CDR3, as DNA: TGTGCCAGCAGCTCCCCCCGACTAGCGACTTACACAGATACGCAGTATTTT. As protein: CASSSPRLATYTDTQYF.

The CDR3 nucleotides are TGTGCCAGCAGGCCTGACAGGGGGCAGTTTCAGCCCCAGCATTTT. This sequence encodes CASRPDRGQFQPQHF. The V gene is TRBV27, the J gene TRBJ1-5; 10 bases line up with TRBD1. V dropped 6 bases and J dropped 6; count of bases not matched to a gene: 8. This CDR3 is built from 15 residues. Germline lookup yields CDR1 MNHEY and CDR2 SMNVEV (reference sequence).

In this sample, this clonotype turned up a few times. The chain carries TRBV6-2 or TRBV6-3 and TRBJ2-1, with 8 bases fitting TRBD1. This CDR3 comprises 16 residues. V lost 6 bases, J lost 5 bases, and 12 bases stayed unmatched. Germline-derived CDR1 and CDR2 are MNHEY and SVGEGT. The CDR3 region has the DNA TGTGCCAGCAGCCCCCGGGGCAGGGGGCAGGACAATGAGCAGTTCTTC. Its protein product is CASSPRGRGQDNEQFF.

The genes are TRBV7-2 and TRBJ1-2; D is undetermined. Germline V CDR1 and CDR2: SGHTA, FQGNSA. The CDR3 contains 14 residues. Trimming removed 3 bases at V and 8 bases at J, with 16 bases between. CDR3 DNA sequence: TGTGCCAGCAGCTTGAGGCTGATTCGAGAGGGCTACACCTTC. It is translated as CASSLRLIREGYTF.

The chain combines TRBV27 with TRBJ2-7; TRBD1 matches at 8 bases. This CDR3 has 15 amino acids. The junction had 12 bases not matched to a gene; V was cut back by 7 bases and J by 4 bases. CDR1 and CDR2 from the germline V gene are MNHEY and SMNVEV (reference sequence). Here the CDR3 reads CASMETGVRVYEQYF. The CDR3 coding sequence is TGTGCCAGCATGGAGACAGGGGTTAGGGTTTACGAGCAGTACTTC.

This rearrangement joins TRBV7-6 to TRBJ2-1; D might be TRBD1 or TRBD2, each matching 6 bases. The germline CDR1 and CDR2 sequences are SGHVS and FNYEAQ. V lost 5 bases, J lost 3 bases, and 14 bases lay in between. The CDR3 extends over 15 amino acids. The CDR3 DNA follows: TGTGCCAGCAGCCCGAGGGGGGTTAACTACAATGAGCAGTTCTTC. It yields the protein CASSPRGVNYNEQFF.

This clonotype occurred a few times. The DNA for the CDR3 is TGTGCCAGCGCAGATTCTAACTATGGCTACACCTTC. Translating gives CASADSNYGYTF. The chain joins TRBV7-9 to TRBJ1-2; D ambiguous. V gave up 8 bases and J gave up 0 bases, with 7 bases separating them. CDR3 length: 12 amino acids. Germline CDR1 SEHNR, CDR2 FQNEAQ (reference sequence).

The chain combines TRBV6-5 with TRBJ2-1; TRBD1 is a possible D gene (6 bases). Germline CDR1 is MNHEY and CDR2 is SVGAGI. Deletions cut 0 bases from V and 3 bases from J, with 12 bases between. The CDR3 runs to 16 residues. CDR3 nucleotide sequence: TGTGCCAGCAGTTACTCACTGGACAGTATCTACAATGAGCAGTTCTTC. This translates into CASSYSLDSIYNEQFF.

This clonotype was picked up a small number of times. The chain has TRBV5-5 and TRBJ1-1, with D tentatively TRBD1 (5 bases). V lost 4 bases and J lost 4, with 17 bases in between. This CDR3 is 15 amino acids long. The germline CDR1 and CDR2 sequences are SGHKS and YYEKEE (reference sequence). CDR3 DNA: TGTGCCAGCAGCAATTCCCAGGGCGGAAGCACTGAAGCTTTCTTT. It translates to CASSNSQGGSTEAFF.

This rearrangement joins TRBV6-6 to TRBJ1-2, with 7 bases lining up with TRBD1. CDR1 is MNHNY and CDR2 is SVGAGI in the germline V gene (reference sequence). Trimming removed 6 bases from V and 6 bases from J; junction bases left unmatched: 4. CDR3 length: 12 residues. The CDR3 region is CASRTGTDGYTF. The CDR3, as DNA: TGTGCCAGCAGGACCGGGACAGATGGCTACACCTTC.